Listed below are T cell receptor beta chains from one sample, sequenced in a study of blood T cell repertoires in COVID-19. TCRdb's table, derived via immunoSEQ multiplex PCR, lists solely in-frame clones and lacks some. The sample consists of around 300,000 clones, roughly 85% of them appearing once. The sequencing input was peripheral blood. The receptors originated from a human donor in a cohort sampled during active COVID-19. The CDR3 runs from the conserved cysteine through the conserved F or W. A D gene is named only where the DNA matches it firmly. Some rows have no size entry. The others give once, few or many, or a class for an expanded clone.

clone size,D gene,J gene,V gene,CDR3 protein,CDR3 DNA
many,-,TRBJ2-2,TRBV28,CASSLGTGELFF,TGTGCCAGCAGCCTCGGTACCGGGGAGCTGTTTTTT
few,-,TRBJ2-7,TRBV27,CASSFGTNYEQYF,TGTGCCAGCAGTTTCGGGACAAACTACGAGCAGTACTTC
-,-,TRBJ2-7,TRBV5-1,CASSLNSGTRDEQYF,TGCGCCAGCAGCTTGAATTCCGGGACAAGGGACGAGCAGTACTTC
few,-,TRBJ1-1,TRBV5-1,CASSITQGNTEAFF,TGCGCCAGCAGCATAACACAGGGGAACACTGAAGCTTTCTTT
-,-,TRBJ1-1,TRBV19,CASSPRVDTEAFF,TGTGCCAGTAGTCCCAGGGTTGACACTGAAGCTTTCTTT
-,TRBD1,TRBJ1-2,TRBV7-2,CASSPRDRAYGYTF,TGTGCCAGCAGCCCCCGGGACAGGGCCTATGGCTACACCTTC
once,TRBD1,TRBJ2-5,TRBV28,CASSPGTGGRGTQYF,TGTGCCAGCAGCCCCGGGACAGGGGGTCGTGGGACCCAGTACTTC
-,-,TRBJ1-1,TRBV5-1,CASSLPSSRGDEAFF,TGCGCCAGCAGCCTGCCTTCGAGCAGGGGCGATGAAGCTTTCTTT
few,-,TRBJ1-1,TRBV12-3/TRBV12-4,CASSLNAAEAFF,TGTGCCAGCAGTTTAAACGCGGCTGAAGCTTTCTTT
-,TRBD1,TRBJ1-2,TRBV19,CASTPTGTGAFYGYTF,TGTGCCAGTACCCCGACAGGGACAGGCGCCTTCTATGGCTACACCTTC
-,-,TRBJ1-3,TRBV5-4,CASSLGRGAGNTIYF,TGTGCCAGCAGCTTGGGCAGGGGAGCTGGAAACACCATATATTTT
once,-,TRBJ1-4,TRBV5-1,CASRPGRDTFATNEKLFF,TGCGCCAGCAGGCCGGGCCGGGACACATTTGCAACTAATGAAAAACTGTTTTTT
-,-,TRBJ1-2,TRBV24-1,CATSVSDFYGYTF,TGTGCCACCAGTGTGTCTGACTTCTATGGCTACACCTTC
-,-,TRBJ1-2,TRBV29-1,CSVEEQGPGYTF,TGCAGCGTTGAGGAACAGGGCCCTGGCTACACCTTC
-,TRBD1,TRBJ1-2,TRBV5-1,CASSVGQGIGYGYTF,TGCGCCAGCAGCGTGGGACAGGGGATCGGCTATGGCTACACCTTC
-,TRBD1,TRBJ2-3,TRBV6-1,CASSGGQGVNTDTQYF,TGTGCCAGCAGTGGAGGACAGGGGGTAAACACAGATACGCAGTATTTT
once,-,TRBJ2-7,TRBV11-2,CASHVAGLEYF,TGTGCCAGCCATGTGGCGGGACTGGAGTACTTC
-,-,TRBJ1-1,TRBV6-1,CASSETGHSEAFF,TGTGCCAGCAGTGAAACCGGACATAGTGAAGCTTTCTTT
few,-,TRBJ2-7,TRBV6-1,CASSERAPTSLYEQYF,TGTGCCAGCAGTGAGCGGGCCCCGACGTCCCTCTACGAGCAGTACTTC
-,-,TRBJ1-2,TRBV9,CASSVAGKTNYGYTF,TGTGCCAGCAGCGTAGCCGGGAAAACTAACTATGGCTACACCTTC
-,TRBD1,TRBJ2-1,TRBV12-3/TRBV12-4,CASSLDRDNEQFF,TGTGCCAGCAGTTTGGACAGGGATAATGAGCAGTTCTTC
-,-,TRBJ1-4,TRBV6-5,CASKTEGRGEKLFF,TGTGCCTCGAAGACGGAGGGAAGGGGTGAAAAACTGTTTTTT
-,TRBD1,TRBJ1-2,TRBV24-1,CATRQGTAYGYTF,TGTGCCACCAGACAAGGGACAGCTTATGGCTACACCTTC
-,-,TRBJ1-1,TRBV27,CASIGAGPEAFF,TGTGCCAGCATAGGGGCGGGACCTGAAGCTTTCTTT